One sample yielded the 10 T cell receptor beta chains listed below, sequenced in a study of vaccination effects on CD4 cells after COVID-19. Antigen-specific CD4+ T cells were first expanded with viral peptide pools by the ViraFEST assay and only then sequenced. Following culture for around 10 days, CD4+ T cells were isolated. Sometime from March through December 2020, the person acquired a SARS-CoV-2 infection that PCR confirmed. No cognate antigen is known for these TCRs. Only in-frame clones appear in the TCRdb table, and some are missing; sequencing was by immunoSEQ multiplex PCR. The table records some 30,000 clones, approximately 78% of them present only once. The source material was CD4+ T cells from PBMCs cultured with a peptide pool, sampled before COVID-19 vaccination. The origin of the receptors is a human donor who had a prior SARS-CoV-2 infection.

V and J are TRBV10-3 and TRBJ2-2; 9 bases align to TRBD1. V trimming: 6 bases; J trimming: 3 bases; junction bases outside the gene matches: 11. The CDR3 runs to 17 residues. Germline values: CDR1 ENHRY, CDR2 SYGVKD. The CDR3 DNA reads as TGTGCCATCAGGGAGACGGGGACAGGGATTTACACCGGGGAGCTGTTTTTT. Translated: CAIRETGTGIYTGELFF.

The CDR3 is CASSSRNPDRGYTEAFF. The DNA of the CDR3 is TGTGCCAGCAGTTCGCGAAATCCGGACAGGGGGTACACTGAAGCTTTCTTT. V and J are TRBV27 and TRBJ1-1; the match to TRBD1 covers 10 bases. With V trimmed by 4 bases and J by 3 bases, 11 bases remained unmatched. The CDR3 extends over 17 amino acids. The germline V gene encodes CDR1 MNHEY and CDR2 SMNVEV (reference sequence).

The chain carries TRBV25-1 and TRBJ1-1; D is perhaps TRBD1 (6 bases). The V end was cut by 2 bases, the J end by 10 bases, with 14 bases between. Germline lookup yields CDR1 MGHDK and CDR2 SYGVNS. This CDR3 has 13 amino acids. The CDR3, as DNA: TGTGCCAGCAGTGAAAATGGGGGCTTCGGAGCTTTCTTT. It is translated as CASSENGGFGAFF.

This clone showed up just a few times. The V gene is TRBV28, the J gene TRBJ1-4, with D perhaps matching TRBD1 (6 bases). Germline lookup yields CDR1 MDHEN and CDR2 SYDVKM. Trimming shortened V by 9 bases and J by 2 bases, and 19 bases separated the two germline ends. The CDR3 runs to 16 residues. CDR3 residues: CASQAVGGFTNEKLFF. In DNA form, the CDR3 reads TGTGCCAGTCAAGCGGTAGGGGGTTTCACTAATGAAAAACTGTTTTTT. Variable domain in full (rest from reference TRBV28 and TRBJ1-4): DVKVTQSSRYLVKRTGEKVFLECVQDMDHENMFWYRQDPGLGLRLIYFSYDVKMKEKGDIPEGYSVSREKKERFSLILESASTNQTSMYLCASQAVGGFTNEKLFFGSGTQLSVL.

The genes are TRBV9 and TRBJ1-2, with 12 bases identical to TRBD1. The V gene end was trimmed by 6 bases and the J gene end by 7 bases; junction bases not matched to a gene: 13. CDR3 length equals 16 residues. Germline loops: CDR1 SGDLS, CDR2 YYNGEE. This CDR3 reads CASTSNPGTGGSGYTF. The CDR3 DNA is TGTGCCAGCACTTCAAACCCCGGGACAGGGGGCAGTGGCTACACCTTC.

The rearrangement joins TRBV18 to TRBJ2-7, with 7 bases that match TRBD1. Germline V gene data show CDR1 as KGHSH and CDR2 as LQKENI. Unmatched junction bases numbered 4, after V lost 3 bases and J lost 2 bases. The CDR3 length is 14 residues. The CDR3 DNA follows: TGTGCCAGCTCACCGCAGGGACAGCCCTACGAGCAGTACTTC. Its translation: CASSPQGQPYEQYF.

This chain uses TRBV18 with TRBJ1-1, with D possibly being TRBD1 (5 bases). CDR1 and CDR2 from the germline V gene are KGHSH and LQKENI. CDR3 size: 16 residues. The V end lost 0 bases, the J end lost 2 bases, and 13 bases lay between the germline ends. CDR3 bases: TGTGCCAGCTCACCACCCCACCGACAGCTTAACACTGAAGCTTTCTTT. It codes for CASSPPHRQLNTEAFF.

This clone was counted only a few times. This chain connects TRBV28 to TRBJ2-7; 8 bases match TRBD1. The CDR3 consists of 12 residues. The germline CDR1 and CDR2 sequences are MDHEN and SYDVKM. V was clipped by 7 bases and J by 3 bases; unmatched bases: 2. The CDR3: CASTTGGYEQYF. DNA for the CDR3: TGTGCCAGCACCACAGGGGGCTACGAGCAGTACTTC.

The chain couples TRBV19 to TRBJ2-7; D is unclear. This CDR3 has 13 amino acids. CDR1 and CDR2 (germline): LNHDA, SQIVND (reference sequence). The V and J ends lost 0 bases and 6 bases respectively, with 9 bases between them. CDR3 region: CASSIDAVSEQYF. In nucleotides, the CDR3 is TGTGCCAGTAGTATAGATGCTGTTTCCGAGCAGTACTTC. The full variable domain, completed using reference TRBV19 and TRBJ2-7, is DGGITQSPKYLFRKEGQNVTLSCEQNLNHDAMYWYRQDPGQGLRLIYYSQIVNDFQKGDIAEGYSVSREKKESFPLTVTSAQKNPTAFYLCASSIDAVSEQYFGPGTRLTVT.

This clone was counted only a few times. This sequence joins TRBV2 and TRBJ1-5; D call uncertain. Trimming pared 1 base from V and 0 bases from J, leaving 1 base between. Germline CDR1 and CDR2: SNHLY and FYNNEI. The CDR3 length is 13 residues. The CDR3 coding sequence is TGTGCCAGCAGTGAAGTTAGCAATCAGCCCCAGCATTTT. Its protein is CASSEVSNQPQHF. The whole variable domain, remainder taken from reference TRBV2 and TRBJ1-5, is EPEVTQTPSHQVTQMGQEVILRCVPISNHLYFYWYRQILGQKVEFLVSFYNNEISEKSEIFDDQFSVERPDGSNFTLKIRSTKLEDSAMYFCASSEVSNQPQHFGDGTRLSIL.